These T cell receptor beta chains were read from a single sample in a study of OX40 agonist ivuxolimab in advanced cancers. Generated by immunoSEQ multiplex PCR, the TCRdb table keeps only in-frame clones and is missing some. The data contain 96,000 or so clones, approximately 80% of them singletons. Sequences were derived from CD4+ or CD8+ T cells sorted from blood, sampled in a trial of the OX40 agonist ivuxolimab. These receptors all stem from an adult with an advanced solid tumor such as melanoma, head and neck, liver or kidney cancer. Both conserved end residues are part of each CDR3. D genes are given only for firm matches. Clone size appears in some rows only: once, few, many, or a class for an expanded clone.

cdr3_aa cdr3_nt j_call d_call clone_size v_call cdr3_length
CASSRLTNTGELFF TGTGCCAGCAGCAGACTAACGAACACCGGGGAGCTGTTTTTT TRBJ2-2 . . TRBV7-2 14
CASSLPSDSTDTQYF TGTGCCAGCAGCTTGCCGAGCGACAGCACAGATACGCAGTATTTT TRBJ2-3 . . TRBV5-6 15
CASSLDGRAVDEQFF TGCGCCAGCAGCTTGGACGGGAGGGCCGTTGATGAGCAGTTCTTC TRBJ2-1 TRBD2 . TRBV5-1 15
CASSLDARAETQYF TGTGCCAGCAGCTTGGACGCGAGAGCGGAGACCCAGTACTTC TRBJ2-5 . once TRBV5-6 14
CASSDQTGGGEQYF TGTGCCAGCAGCGACCAGACAGGGGGAGGCGAGCAGTACTTC TRBJ2-7 TRBD1 . TRBV9 14
CASSMRLLGTEAFF TGTGCCAGTAGTATGAGGTTGCTGGGTACTGAAGCTTTCTTT TRBJ1-1 . . TRBV19 14
CASSLEFSSPTGELFF TGTGCCAGCAGCTTAGAGTTTAGTTCACCCACCGGGGAGCTGTTTTTT TRBJ2-2 . . TRBV27 16
CASIGGLNNEQFF TGTGCCAGCATTGGGGGACTTAACAATGAGCAGTTCTTC TRBJ2-1 . . TRBV6-6 13
CASSLGPDNQPQHF TGTGCCAGCAGCTTGGGACCGGACAACCAGCCCCAGCATTTT TRBJ1-5 . . TRBV5-5 14
CASSVATRGAYNEQFF TGTGCCAGCAGCGTAGCTACCCGGGGGGCCTACAATGAGCAGTTCTTC TRBJ2-1 TRBD2 . TRBV9 16
CASSYADRNTEAFF TGTGCCAGCAGTTACGCCGACAGAAACACTGAAGCTTTCTTT TRBJ1-1 . . TRBV6-5 14
CASSLDGQGAGGYTF TGCGCCAGCAGCTTGGACGGGCAGGGGGCGGGTGGCTACACCTTC TRBJ1-2 TRBD1 once TRBV5-1 15
CASSYALSDRLSEAFF TGTGCCAGCAGTTACGCATTGAGTGACAGGTTGTCTGAAGCTTTCTTT TRBJ1-1 . . TRBV6-6 16
CATSRVPLGTDTQYF TGTGCCACCAGCAGAGTTCCCCTCGGCACAGATACGCAGTATTTT TRBJ2-3 . once TRBV15 15
CAAGGGNTDTQYF TGTGCCGCAGGGGGAGGTAATACAGATACGCAGTATTTT TRBJ2-3 . few TRBV5-4 13
CASSLRDNPEAFF TGTGCCAGCAGCTTACGGGACAACCCCGAAGCTTTCTTT TRBJ1-1 . . TRBV7-9 13
CASSYSFVNPYEQYF TGTGCCAGCAGTTACTCTTTCGTAAACCCCTACGAGCAGTACTTC TRBJ2-7 . . TRBV6-5 15
CAISESYPDNYGYTF TGTGCCATCAGTGAGTCGTACCCTGATAACTATGGCTACACCTTC TRBJ1-2 . . TRBV10-3 15
CASSPILGQSNQPQHF TGTGCCAGTAGTCCAATATTAGGCCAGAGCAATCAGCCCCAGCATTTT TRBJ1-5 . . TRBV19 16
CASSSGTSVEEQFF TGTGCCAGCAGCTCCGGGACTAGTGTCGAGGAGCAGTTCTTC TRBJ2-1 TRBD2 once TRBV9 14
CASSLGTPDQPQHF TGTGCCAGCAGCTTGGGAACACCCGATCAGCCCCAGCATTTT TRBJ1-5 . once TRBV7-9 14
CASTSDRANEQFF TGTGCCAGCACTAGCGATCGGGCGAATGAGCAGTTCTTC TRBJ2-1 . once TRBV2 13
CATSRDSTVGRETQYF TGTGCCACCAGCAGAGATTCGACAGTCGGAAGAGAGACCCAGTACTTC TRBJ2-5 . . TRBV15 16
CASSLLQSYEQYF TGTGCCAGCAGTTTACTACAGAGCTACGAGCAGTACTTC TRBJ2-7 . . TRBV6-1 13
CASTGQGSGQPQHF TGTGCCAGCACCGGACAGGGGTCCGGTCAGCCCCAGCATTTT TRBJ1-5 TRBD1 . TRBV2 14
CASSVMTGDRNEQFF TGTGCCAGCAGCGTAATGACAGGGGATAGGAATGAGCAGTTCTTC TRBJ2-1 TRBD1 . TRBV9 15
CASSEEQGAGYGYTF TGCGCCAGCAGCGAAGAACAGGGGGCAGGATATGGCTACACCTTC TRBJ1-2 TRBD1 . TRBV5-1 15
CASSQDPLGGGEGDTQYF TGCGCCAGCAGCCAAGACCCTTTGGGGGGGGGCGAGGGAGATACGCAGTATTTT TRBJ2-3 . . TRBV4-1 18
CSLTREGDTQYF TGCAGCTTAACAAGGGAGGGAGATACGCAGTATTTT TRBJ2-3 TRBD2 . TRBV29-1 12
CASSPFANEQYF TGTGCCAGCAGCCCGTTCGCTAACGAGCAGTACTTC TRBJ2-7 . . TRBV11-2 12
CASSFGSVASNGYTF TGTGCCAGCAGCTTCGGATCCGTCGCCTCAAATGGCTACACCTTC TRBJ1-2 . once TRBV13 15
CASSSGRRGTEAFF TGTGCCAGCAGTTCGGGCCGGAGGGGCACTGAAGCTTTCTTT TRBJ1-1 . . TRBV6-5 14
CASSSTRAGNEQFF TGTGCCAGCAGCTCTACCCGGGCAGGCAATGAGCAGTTCTTC TRBJ2-1 . . TRBV7-9 14
CASSGFRGSEAFF TGTGCCAGCAGCGGCTTCCGGGGGTCTGAAGCTTTCTTT TRBJ1-1 . . TRBV11-2 13
CASRPSGRAPDEQFF TGTGCCAGCAGACCTAGCGGGAGGGCCCCGGATGAGCAGTTCTTC TRBJ2-1 TRBD2 once TRBV7-2 15
CASSLVSGGNQPQHF TGCGCCAGCAGCTTGGTGTCAGGGGGAAATCAGCCCCAGCATTTT TRBJ1-5 TRBD1 . TRBV5-1 15
CASSLVVSTYEQYF TGTGCCAGCAGCTTAGTAGTCTCAACCTACGAGCAGTACTTC TRBJ2-7 . . TRBV7-2 14
CASSLDGGYEAFF TGCGCCAGCAGCTTGGATGGCGGATATGAAGCTTTCTTT TRBJ1-1 . . TRBV5-1 13
CASSPGQPPYEQYF TGTGCCAGCAGTCCGGGACAGCCACCCTACGAGCAGTACTTC TRBJ2-7 TRBD1 once TRBV28 14
CASSWGTTEQYF TGTGCCAGCAGCTGGGGGACTACCGAGCAGTACTTC TRBJ2-7 TRBD2 . TRBV7-8 12
CASSLGGPQHF TGTGCCAGCAGTCTGGGGGGGCCCCAGCATTTT TRBJ1-5 . . TRBV6-6 11
CASSQGGWGLSGNTIYF TGCGCCAGCAGCCAAGGAGGGTGGGGATTATCTGGAAACACCATATATTTT TRBJ1-3 . . TRBV4-1 17
CASSQASGALGDTQYF TGCGCCAGCAGCCAAGCCTCGGGAGCTTTAGGAGATACGCAGTATTTT TRBJ2-3 . . TRBV4-1 16